This T cell receptor (beta chain) was obtained from a study of blood T cell repertoires in COVID-19. Turning to the study itself: From the United States, Italy and Spain came samples of acute and convalescent COVID-19. T cells, B-cell-depleted T cells, or PBMCs provided the cDNA or gDNA that served as material.

Method: immunoSEQ multiplex PCR; TCRdb's copy keeps in-frame clones and lacks some. The data hold roughly 230,000 clones, with roughly four fifths observed a single time. Germline CDR1 reads SGHNT; CDR2 reads YYREEE (reference sequence). This CDR3 contains 19 residues. The V segment lost 0 bases and the J segment 1 base; nucleotides outside the gene matches: 9. The J gene is TRBJ2-2, the V gene TRBV5-4; 10 bases are shared with TRBD2. The sequence was obtained from a woman aged 60-75 years who had recovered from COVID-19. Sequences were obtained from PBMCs or T cells enriched from blood (not recorded which). The CDR3 sequence is CASSLAGLAGVRNTGELFF. DNA for the CDR3: TGTGCCAGCAGCTTGGCAGGGCTAGCGGGAGTAAGGAACACCGGGGAGCTGTTTTTT.